Listed below are T cell receptor beta chains from one sample, sequenced in a study of healthy donors' naive CD4 and CD8 T cells. TCRdb reanalysed the reads using MiXCR and keeps one entry per CDR3 protein. This table holds about 180,000 distinct CDR3 sequences, about four fifths found once. The material sequenced was naive CD4+ and CD8+ T cells sorted from blood, pooled from several donors. The receptors were sampled from a pool of human donors in good health; the sample pools cells from several healthy donors. Both conserved end residues are trimmed from each CDR3. The D gene is left open where the match is weak.

D gene	V gene	J gene	CDR3 protein
-	TRBV12-3/TRBV12-4	TRBJ1-1	ASSKFPGLSTEAF
-	TRBV29-1	TRBJ1-1	SVEGEGVGNTEAF
TRBD1	TRBV19	TRBJ1-1	ASMGDRAAGMNTEAF
-	TRBV27	TRBJ2-6	ASSFNSASGANVLT
-	TRBV12-5	TRBJ1-3	ASGSPRGTPGGNTIY
-	TRBV4-2	TRBJ2-7	ASSQDGAGTSYEQY
TRBD1	TRBV29-1	TRBJ2-1	SVGRDRGYNEQF
TRBD1	TRBV29-1	TRBJ1-1	SVRQGFGTEAF
-	TRBV20-1	TRBJ2-7	SARRQGLRGEQY
-	TRBV19	TRBJ1-5	ASSTYRPNQPQH
-	TRBV29-1	TRBJ1-1	SVTGRGTEAF
-	TRBV11-2	TRBJ2-1	ASSLRSDYNEQF
-	TRBV19	TRBJ1-1	ASSWRGSEGTEAF
TRBD1	TRBV19	TRBJ1-2	ASTKGRGLGNYGYT
-	TRBV27	TRBJ1-5	ASRVGDQPQH
-	TRBV27	TRBJ2-7	ASTPRGLPYEQY
-	TRBV11-2	TRBJ2-5	ASSHPWGEQETQY
TRBD1	TRBV6-5	TRBJ1-2	ASSSRDRGIRGYT
TRBD1	TRBV27	TRBJ2-1	ASRGQGYEQF
TRBD1	TRBV5-6	TRBJ2-3	ASSPTGADTQY
TRBD2	TRBV19	TRBJ2-7	ASSMREWNEQY
-	TRBV29-1	TRBJ2-5	SVQYQETQY
-	TRBV19	TRBJ1-5	ASSRAGNQPQH
TRBD1	TRBV6-5	TRBJ2-7	ASMKTGTYEQY
TRBD2	TRBV29-1	TRBJ2-7	SVGTSGKREQY
-	TRBV27	TRBJ2-7	ASSYQGFSYEQY
TRBD1	TRBV15	TRBJ1-6	ATSRDGGQGTSPLH
-	TRBV29-1	TRBJ2-7	SVESTAGGPYEQY
-	TRBV24-1	TRBJ2-1	ATSENRKGSYNEQF
-	TRBV7-8	TRBJ2-1	ASSFRPGQIRNNEQF
-	TRBV7-8	TRBJ2-7	ASSLVSGAPYEQY
TRBD2	TRBV19	TRBJ2-1	ASSIDQVAGGLNGQF
TRBD1	TRBV19	TRBJ1-1	ATGDRGFLDTEAF
TRBD1	TRBV15	TRBJ1-1	ATSRSGTGESNTEAF
-	TRBV18	TRBJ2-1	ASRSGTPTYNEQF
TRBD2	TRBV14	TRBJ2-1	ASSQVGGLAGGDEQF
-	TRBV18	TRBJ2-1	ASSPSASYNEQF
-	TRBV4-3	TRBJ1-6	ASSQDLRDGGYSPLH
-	TRBV7-8	TRBJ2-7	ASSPLAGLSYEQY
TRBD2	TRBV29-1	TRBJ2-1	SVEVWTSGSKQF
TRBD1	TRBV12-3/TRBV12-4	TRBJ1-5	ASRSDRGQPQH
TRBD2	TRBV6-6	TRBJ2-3	ASSKIAGGGTDTQY
-	TRBV14	TRBJ2-2	ASSHQGTGELF
-	TRBV6-5	TRBJ2-3	ASSYGTGNTDTQY
-	TRBV29-1	TRBJ2-1	SVPGVARHFVEQF
TRBD1	TRBV10-3	TRBJ1-1	AISVGDRVTEAF
-	TRBV20-1	TRBJ2-3	SARDGRLDTQY
-	TRBV29-1	TRBJ2-7	SVERGNVYEQY